This T cell receptor (beta chain) is from a study of T cells after yellow fever vaccination. TCRdb re-called the 5' RACE reads through MiXCR, storing one row per CDR3 protein. The repertoire consists of some 350,000 distinct CDR3 sequences, with around 4.1% occurring once and the leading ten covering 24%. In its sample, this clonotype was seen a few times. Germline V CDR1 and CDR2: MGHRA, YSYEKL. The CDR3 contains 15 residues. V was pared by 0 bases and J by 7 bases, with 12 bases between. The sequence was collected from a man aged 18 to 30 who received the YFV17D yellow fever vaccine. The sequencing used PBMCs, collected 5 days after the yellow fever booster vaccination. The rearrangement links TRBV4-1 to TRBJ2-2; D not resolved. The DNA for the CDR3 is TGCGCCAGCAGCCAAGATAACGCCGTTGGCGGGGAGCTGTTTTTT. Amino acids: CASSQDNAVGGELFF.